The 10 T cell receptor beta chains presented below share a single source sample, sequenced in a study of cytomegalovirus exposure and HLA in healthy donors. Primers: 60 Vbeta forward and 13 Jbeta reverse. The protocol was immunoSEQ multiplex PCR, while the TCRdb copy is restricted to in-frame clones and leaves out a portion. This table lists some 110,000 clones. The sequenced sample was PBMCs. These receptors originate from a man younger than 45 in good health and CMV-seronegative.

DNA of the CDR3: TGTGCCAGCTGGAGGACTAGGGAAAACACCATATATTTT. Translation: CASWRTRENTIYF. This chain uses TRBV6-5 with TRBJ1-3; D is unclear. Trimming stripped 8 bases from V and 6 bases from J, with 14 bases between. The CDR3 is 13 residues long. Germline CDR1 and CDR2: MNHEY and SVGAGI.

The genes are TRBV19 and TRBJ1-1, with D possibly being TRBD1 (5 bases). The germline V and J ends were trimmed by 5 bases and 0 bases, with 13 bases remaining between them. This CDR3 comprises 15 residues. CDR1 is LNHDA and CDR2 is SQIVND in the germline V gene (reference sequence). CDR3 DNA: TGTGCCAGTAGTCCATTGGACATCCTGAACACTGAAGCTTTCTTT. It specifies CASSPLDILNTEAFF.

The chain employs TRBV5-4 and TRBJ2-3, with a tentative D call TRBD1 (6 bases). Per the germline V gene, CDR1 is SGHNT and CDR2 is YYREEE (reference sequence). Between the trimmed V and J ends, which lost 0 bases and 2 bases, there was a span of 13 bases. The CDR3 has 16 residues. The CDR3 coding sequence is TGTGCCAGCAGCTTGGGAGGCAAGGGGGACACAGATACGCAGTATTTT. Amino acid sequence: CASSLGGKGDTDTQYF.

The V and J genes are TRBV10-3 and TRBJ2-5; TRBD2 matches at 15 bases. This CDR3 is 16 amino acids long. Germline CDR1 reads ENHRY; CDR2 reads SYGVKD. The junction had 1 base not matched to a gene; V was cut back by 0 bases and J by 5 bases. The CDR3 region is CAISESGTSGRETQYF. The CDR3 DNA follows: TGTGCCATCAGTGAGTCGGGGACTAGCGGGAGGGAGACCCAGTACTTC.

This chain uses TRBV6-5 with TRBJ1-1; no clear D gene. The length of the CDR3 is 14 residues. CDR1 MNHEY and CDR2 SVGAGI come from the germline V gene. The V end was cut by 6 bases, the J end by 3 bases, with 14 bases between. For the CDR3, the DNA is TGTGCCAGCAGCCCGGGGAGGGTGGACACTGAAGCTTTCTTT. This encodes CASSPGRVDTEAFF.

V is TRBV4-3 and J is TRBJ2-6, with 8 bases that match TRBD1. The CDR3 totals 18 residues. Germline V lookup: CDR1 LGHNA, CDR2 YSLEER. V shed 1 base and J 0 bases; nucleotides not matched to a gene: 5. CDR3 loop: CASSQGGTGRSGANVLTF. CDR3 nucleotide sequence: TGCGCCAGCAGCCAAGGGGGGACAGGCCGCTCTGGGGCCAACGTCCTGACTTTC.

The chain links TRBV5-1 to TRBJ2-1; 7 bases agree with TRBD2. Germline CDR1 reads SGHRS; CDR2 reads YFSETQ. The length of the CDR3 is 15 residues. Trimming removed 0 bases from V and 4 bases from J; junction bases left unmatched: 4. CDR3 sequence reads: CASSLVGGLYNEQFF. The CDR3 bases are TGCGCCAGCAGCTTGGTGGGGGGACTATACAATGAGCAGTTCTTC. The whole variable domain, remainder taken from reference TRBV5-1 and TRBJ2-1, is KAGVTQTPRYLIKTRGQQVTLSCSPISGHRSVSWYQQTPGQGLQFLFEYFSETQRNKGNFPGRFSGRQFSNSRSEMNVSTLELGDSALYLCASSLVGGLYNEQFFGPGTRLTVL.

The chain carries TRBV5-6 and TRBJ2-1; weak D call: TRBD1 (6 bases). Per germline, CDR1 SGHDT and CDR2 YYEEEE. V shed 5 bases and J shed 4 bases, with 16 bases lying between them. There are 15 residues in the CDR3. The CDR3 loop reads CASRRTGGGYNEQFF. CDR3 coding DNA: TGTGCCAGCAGGCGAACTGGGGGCGGATACAATGAGCAGTTCTTC. Full variable domain (outside the CDR3, taken from reference TRBV5-6 and TRBJ2-1): DAGVTQSPTHLIKTRGQQVTLRCSPKSGHDTVSWYQQALGQGPQFIFQYYEEEERQRGNFPDRFSGHQFPNYSSELNVNALLLGDSALYLCASRRTGGGYNEQFFGPGTRLTVL.

This chain connects TRBV11-2 to TRBJ1-2; D ambiguous. Germline values: CDR1 SGHAT, CDR2 FQNNGV. CDR3 length equals 15 residues. V lost 1 base and J 1 base, leaving 10 bases between the germline ends. As DNA, the CDR3 is TGTGCCAGCAGCTTAGGCGCAGGACTTAACTATGGCTACACCTTC. The encoded protein is CASSLGAGLNYGYTF.

In DNA form, the CDR3 reads TGTGCCAGCAGCTTAGGGGTCATAGGCAGCGATCAGCCCCAGCATTTT. Protein product: CASSLGVIGSDQPQHF. V and J are TRBV7-9 and TRBJ1-5; D gene ambiguous. Trimming took 1 base from V and 5 from J, leaving 15 bases between them. Germline CDR1 reads SEHNR; CDR2 reads FQNEAQ (reference sequence). There are 16 residues in the CDR3.